This T cell receptor beta chain came from a study of T cell responses to AZD1222 COVID-19 vaccine. The protocol was immunoSEQ multiplex PCR, while the TCRdb copy is restricted to in-frame clones and leaves out a portion. The sample records 120,000 or so clones, 90% being singletons. The length of the CDR3 is 16 residues. The J gene is TRBJ2-4, the V gene TRBV21-1. TRBV21-1 is termed a pseudogene. Source: peripheral blood, taken on day 0 of AZD1222 vaccination. The clonotype comes from an adult in good health. The CDR3 region has the DNA TGTGCCAGCAGTACTCTAAGTGGGGGATTCAGGAACATTCAGTACTTC. Translating gives CASSTLSGGFRNIQYF.